The 29 T cell receptor beta chains presented below share a single source sample, sequenced in a study of blood T cell repertoires in COVID-19. TCRdb's table, derived via immunoSEQ multiplex PCR, lists solely in-frame clones and lacks some. This sample yields under 65,000 clones, of which roughly 90% are seen a single time; around 5.5% belongs to the top ten. Sequencing input: peripheral blood. These receptors originate from a man at least 80 years old in a cohort sampled during active COVID-19.

The V gene is TRBV25-1, the J gene TRBJ1-2; 7 nucleotides align to TRBD1. Germline V gene lookup returns CDR1 MGHDK and CDR2 SYGVNS. After removal of 5 bases from V and 6 bases from J, the junction contained 6 bases not matched to a gene. This CDR3 spans 13 amino acids. The CDR3 bases are TGTGCCAGCAGTCTCGCAGGGGGTAATGGCTACACCTTC. Encoded protein: CASSLAGGNGYTF.

The chain uses TRBV4-2 and TRBJ2-3, with 8 nucleotides matching TRBD2. The CDR3 is 15 amino acids. Unmatched junction bases numbered 6, after V lost 4 bases and J lost 3 bases. Looked up from germline, CDR1 is LGHNA and CDR2 is YNFKEQ. The CDR3 coding sequence is TGTGCCAGCAGCCGGGCGGGACTAGGTACAGATACGCAGTATTTT. Protein product: CASSRAGLGTDTQYF.

This clone was seen a handful of times. This chain joins TRBV7-3 and TRBJ2-7; possible D gene TRBD2, 5 bases. Germline CDR1 is SGHTA and CDR2 is FQGTGA. Trimming left V 5 bases short and J 7 bases short, with 15 bases between. The CDR3 sequence is 13 residues long. The chain's CDR3 is CASSAGKGLEQYF. As DNA, the CDR3 is TGTGCCAGCAGCGCCGGGAAGGGTTTAGAGCAGTACTTC. The complete variable domain, with remaining parts taken from reference TRBV7-3 and TRBJ2-7, reads GAGVSQTPSNKVTEKGKYVELRCDPISGHTALYWYRQSLGQGPEFLIYFQGTGAADDSGLPNDRFFAVRPEGSVSTLKIQRTERGDSAVYLCASSAGKGLEQYFGPGTRLTVT.

V and J are TRBV7-6 and TRBJ2-1; TRBD2 matches 9 bases. V was clipped by 1 base and J by 7 bases; unmatched bases: 11. Germline V gene sequence: CDR1 SGHVS, CDR2 FNYEAQ. CDR3 length: 17 amino acids. CDR3 coding DNA: TGTGCCAGCAGCTTAGACCCTAGCGGGACAAGATTAAATGAGCAGTTCTTC. Translated: CASSLDPSGTRLNEQFF.

This clone was observed once. This sequence joins TRBV5-1 and TRBJ1-2; D gene ambiguous. The CDR3 loop spans 14 amino acids. V lost 1 base, J lost 2 bases, and 9 bases lay in between. The V gene's germline CDR1 is SGHRS and CDR2 YFSETQ. The CDR3 nucleotides read TGCGCCAGCAGCTTGTCAGCCGGGAACTATGGCTACACCTTC. Translated, it gives CASSLSAGNYGYTF.

The chain employs TRBV19 and TRBJ2-1; perhaps TRBD2 as D (6 bases). Germline-derived CDR1 and CDR2 are LNHDA and SQIVND (reference sequence). The CDR3 is 15 amino acids. With 3 bases removed from V and 1 base from J, the gap between germline ends came to 10 bases. CDR3 protein: CASSMEGLSYNEQFF. In DNA form, the CDR3 reads TGTGCCAGTAGTATGGAGGGACTTTCCTACAATGAGCAGTTCTTC.

Only one count was recorded for this clone. The rearrangement joins TRBV2 to TRBJ2-3; 7 bases are shared with TRBD1. Germline V gene sequence: CDR1 SNHLY, CDR2 FYNNEI. This CDR3 region has 15 residues. With V trimmed by 5 bases and J by 3 bases, 8 bases remained unmatched. CDR3 protein: CASSTDRVLTDTQYF. The CDR3 DNA reads TGTGCCAGCAGTACAGACAGGGTTCTTACAGATACGCAGTATTTT.

V usage is TRBV19 and J usage is TRBJ1-2; the D gene is possibly TRBD1 (6 bases). Germline loops: CDR1 LNHDA, CDR2 SQIVND (reference sequence). The CDR3 is 16 amino acids. Trimming left V 6 bases short and J 8 bases short, with 25 bases between. In DNA form, the CDR3 reads TGTGCCAGTAGCCTAACCTCCGATACAGGGTTGCGGGGCTACACCTTC. This gives the protein CASSLTSDTGLRGYTF.

This chain links TRBV29-1 with TRBJ1-2; 7 positions match TRBD1. This CDR3 has 12 amino acids. Germline loops: CDR1 SQVTM, CDR2 ANQGSEA. The J segment lost 7 bases and the V segment lost 2 bases, leaving 4 bases of the junction unmatched. In DNA form, the CDR3 reads TGCAGCGTTGAACAGGGGGTGGGTGGCTACACCTTC. Amino acids: CSVEQGVGGYTF.

This clone occurred once. The chain couples TRBV4-2 to TRBJ2-6; D is undetermined. The CDR3 extends over 17 amino acids. The V end was cut by 0 bases, the J end by 2 bases, with 11 bases between. Germline V gene lookup returns CDR1 LGHNA and CDR2 YNFKEQ. The CDR3 nucleotides read TGTGCCAGCAGCCAAGATCCCACAGTTCCTGGGGCCAACGTCCTGACTTTC. It yields the protein CASSQDPTVPGANVLTF.

CDR3 residues: CASSQGLAGGPYEQYF. The CDR3 DNA reads TGTGCCAGCAGCCAAGGGTTAGCGGGGGGCCCCTACGAGCAGTACTTC. The chain is built from TRBV3-1 (or the pseudogene TRBV3-2) and TRBJ2-7, with TRBD2 matching over 10 bases. CDR3 length: 16 residues. Trimming at V came to 1 base and at J to 2 bases, leaving 5 bases not matched to a gene. Germline V gene data show CDR1 as LGHDT and CDR2 as YNNKEL (reference sequence).

About this clone: In the same sample, other DNA sequences code for this CDR3. CDR3 loop: CASSVLAGSTDTQYF. The CDR3 nucleotides read TGTGCCAGCAGTGTGCTAGCGGGAAGCACAGATACGCAGTATTTT. The chain employs TRBV2 and TRBJ2-3; TRBD2 matches at 9 bases. The CDR3 has 15 amino acids. The junction had 2 bases not matched to a gene; V was cut back by 4 bases and J by 0 bases. Per the germline V gene, CDR1 is SNHLY and CDR2 is FYNNEI.

This clone has only a few counts. The chain recombines TRBV6-1 with TRBJ1-2, with 9 bases lining up with TRBD1. Germline CDR1 is MNHNS and CDR2 is SASEGT. V lost 0 bases, J lost 7 bases, and 6 bases stayed unmatched. The CDR3 contains 15 residues. This CDR3 is CASSEARGQGFGYTF. The CDR3 region has the DNA TGTGCCAGCAGTGAAGCCCGGGGACAGGGCTTTGGCTACACCTTC.

This chain joins TRBV27 and TRBJ2-7, with TRBD1 matching 8 bases. Germline V gene lookup returns CDR1 MNHEY and CDR2 SMNVEV (reference sequence). Trimming cost V 5 bases and J 7 bases; bases outside gene matches: 7. This CDR3 is 13 amino acids long. This CDR3 is CASSQDRGREQYF. The CDR3 DNA is TGTGCCAGCAGTCAAGACAGGGGCCGGGAGCAGTACTTC.

This clone was seen only once. The chain employs TRBV7-2 and TRBJ1-1; no reliable D call. CDR1 and CDR2 (germline): SGHTA, FQGNSA. V lost 0 bases, J lost 11 bases, and 13 bases lay in between. CDR3 length equals 13 residues. For the CDR3, the DNA is TGTGCCAGCAGCTTAGCGCCGGAGGGTAGGGCTTTCTTT. Amino acids: CASSLAPEGRAFF.

This chain joins TRBV19 and TRBJ1-1, with TRBD1 identical over 8 bases. CDR1 and CDR2 from the germline V gene are LNHDA and SQIVND (reference sequence). V lost 4 bases, J lost 3 bases, and 7 bases stayed unmatched. The CDR3 runs 15 residues. CDR3 protein: CASSRGQGVHTEAFF. CDR3 nucleotides: TGTGCCAGTAGTAGAGGACAGGGTGTCCACACTGAAGCTTTCTTT.

In its sample, this clone was seen a few times. The chain carries TRBV5-1 and TRBJ1-6, with D hard to call. Germline loops: CDR1 SGHRS, CDR2 YFSETQ. CDR3 length equals 14 residues. V was clipped by 4 bases and J by 8 bases, with 13 bases between them. DNA of the CDR3: TGCGCCAGCAGCAGGCGCGACACGGATTCACCCCTCCACTTT. The encoded protein is CASSRRDTDSPLHF.

V gene TRBV29-1 combines with J gene TRBJ1-2; TRBD1 matches at 7 bases. V dropped 7 bases and J dropped 6; count of bases not matched to a gene: 8. CDR1 and CDR2 from the germline V gene are SQVTM and ANQGSEA. The CDR3 is 12 amino acids. For the CDR3, the DNA is TGCAGCGCCCAAAGGGGGCAGAATGGCTACACCTTC. This sequence encodes CSAQRGQNGYTF.

CDR3 nucleotides: TGTGCCAGCAGTTTTGGGACAGGTCTCAATCAGCCCCAGCATTTT. It yields the protein CASSFGTGLNQPQHF. V and J are TRBV27 and TRBJ1-5, with TRBD1 matching over 8 bases. V lost 3 bases and J lost 3; bases outside the gene matches: 4. The CDR3 consists of 15 residues. The germline gives CDR1 MNHEY, CDR2 SMNVEV (reference sequence).

This clone was picked up one time. V is TRBV15 and J is TRBJ2-7; TRBD1 matches 7 bases. Per the germline V gene, CDR1 is LNHNV and CDR2 is YYDKDF (reference sequence). The CDR3 sequence is 14 residues long. Trimming at V came to 7 bases and at J to 2 bases, leaving 8 bases not matched to a gene. Here the CDR3 DNA reads TGTGCCACCACCCCAGACAGGGTCGCCTACGAGCAGTACTTC. Its protein is CATTPDRVAYEQYF.

The chain is built from TRBV5-6 and TRBJ2-2; TRBD2 aligns across 10 bases. The CDR3 is 16 amino acids. V lost 0 bases, J lost 3 bases, and 2 bases stayed unmatched. Per germline, CDR1 SGHDT and CDR2 YYEEEE. The CDR3 protein is CASSLGTSGYTGELFF. The CDR3 DNA sequence: TGTGCCAGCAGCTTGGGGACTAGCGGTTACACCGGGGAGCTGTTTTTT.

The table lists this clone with a count of one. This chain connects TRBV6-2 or TRBV6-3 to TRBJ1-6; tentatively, D is TRBD1 (5 bases). V lost 2 bases and J lost 7, with 9 bases in between. Germline V gene lookup returns CDR1 MNHEY and CDR2 SVGEGT. This CDR3 has 14 residues. The CDR3 nucleotides read TGTGCCAGCAGTTACGGACACAAAAATTCACCCCTCCACTTT. It translates to CASSYGHKNSPLHF.

This chain connects TRBV6-5 to TRBJ1-5; maybe TRBD1 (6 bases). This CDR3 has 12 residues. Germline-derived CDR1 and CDR2 are MNHEY and SVGAGI. V was trimmed by 8 bases and J by 7 bases, leaving 12 bases between them. The CDR3 is CASQTGSQPQHF. The CDR3 bases are TGTGCCAGCCAAACAGGGAGCCAGCCCCAGCATTTT.

The chain is built from TRBV6-5 and TRBJ2-7; TRBD2 matches at 10 bases. From germline, CDR1 is MNHEY and CDR2 SVGAGI. J lost 6 bases, V lost 6 bases, and 5 bases had no gene match. The CDR3 loop spans 13 amino acids. The CDR3 loop reads CASRDTSGTEQYF. CDR3 coding DNA: TGTGCCAGCAGAGATACTAGCGGGACCGAGCAGTACTTC.

The V and J genes are TRBV18 and TRBJ1-3; 7 positions agree with TRBD1. J was trimmed by 0 bases and V by 3 bases; bases with no gene match: 8. This CDR3 region has 17 residues. Per the germline V gene, CDR1 is KGHSH and CDR2 is LQKENI. Written as DNA, the CDR3 is TGTGCCAGCTCACCGGGGACAGCTACCTTCTCTGGAAACACCATATATTTT. It encodes CASSPGTATFSGNTIYF.

J is TRBJ1-1 and V is TRBV18; D is ambiguous. The ends were cut back, 0 bases at V and 0 bases at J, with 8 bases in the middle. This CDR3 is 15 amino acids long. CDR1 is KGHSH and CDR2 is LQKENI in the germline V gene. For the CDR3, the DNA is TGTGCCAGCTCACCACCATCGGGGTTGAACACTGAAGCTTTCTTT. Amino acid sequence: CASSPPSGLNTEAFF.

The chain is built from TRBV24-1 and TRBJ1-3, with TRBD1 matching over 7 bases. V shed 4 bases and J 8 bases; nucleotides not matched to a gene: 7. The CDR3 spans 14 residues. Germline CDR1 and CDR2: KGHDR and SFDVKD. The CDR3 nucleotides are TGTGCCACCAGTGACAAAGTGACAGGGTACACCATATATTTT. Its protein is CATSDKVTGYTIYF.

The rearrangement joins TRBV7-9 to TRBJ1-4; D call uncertain. CDR3 length: 15 residues. V lost 1 base to trimming and J lost 0 bases, with 6 bases between them. From germline, CDR1 is SEHNR and CDR2 FQNEAQ (reference sequence). CDR3 protein: CASSLDSTTNEKLFF. CDR3 DNA: TGTGCCAGCAGCTTAGACAGCACAACTAATGAAAAACTGTTTTTT.

The rearrangement uses TRBV5-1 and TRBJ2-7, with a weak D call TRBD2 (5 bases). The germline V and J ends were trimmed by 3 bases and 2 bases, with 9 bases remaining between them. The CDR3 loop spans 13 amino acids. The V gene's germline CDR1 is SGHRS and CDR2 YFSETQ. The DNA of the CDR3 is TGCGCCAGCAGCTCCGACGGGACCTACGAGCAGTACTTC. Translated: CASSSDGTYEQYF.